The 24 T cell receptor beta chains below were found in one sample sequenced in a study of shared clonotypes between healthy human individuals. Sequencing used immunoSEQ multiplex PCR; TCRdb keeps in-frame clones, though not all of them. The sample lists about 2.4 million clones, around 94% occurring once. Sample: naive CD4+ T cells sorted from blood. The subset was: CD45RA+ positively selected. These receptors all stem from a man younger than 30 in good health.

The chain employs TRBV7-9 and TRBJ2-7, with 7 bases matching TRBD1. The germline V gene has CDR1 SEHNR and CDR2 FQNEAQ (reference sequence). This CDR3 spans 15 amino acids. With 5 bases clipped from V and 5 bases from J, the junction kept 12 bases outside the gene matches. CDR3 nucleotide sequence: TGTGCCAGCAGCCTAGAGGGGGCTAGAAGGGACGAGCAGTACTTC. It translates to CASSLEGARRDEQYF.

The CDR3 region is CARSTDREGNQPQHF. CDR3 in DNA: TGTGCCAGAAGCACCGACAGGGAGGGCAATCAGCCCCAGCATTTT. V gene TRBV5-3 combines with J gene TRBJ1-5, with TRBD1 matching over 7 bases. TRBV5-3 is an ORF, and what it does is uncertain. V gave up 4 bases and J gave up 2 bases; unmatched junction bases: 6. This CDR3 region has 15 residues.

This clone was counted a few times. This sample also contains other DNA sequences that code for the same CDR3. V and J are TRBV11-2 and TRBJ1-1; no clear D. The germline V and J ends were trimmed by 1 base and 2 bases, with 5 bases remaining between them. The CDR3 runs 13 residues. Germline V gene data show CDR1 as SGHAT and CDR2 as FQNNGV. The CDR3 coding sequence is TGTGCCAGCAGCTTAGGTGCTAACACTGAAGCTTTCTTT. Translated, it gives CASSLGANTEAFF.

The chain employs TRBV11-2 and TRBJ1-1; no clear D. V was shortened by 7 bases and J by 10 bases, with 16 bases between the two germline ends. Germline loops: CDR1 SGHAT, CDR2 FQNNGV. The CDR3 is 12 amino acids. CDR3 sequence reads: CASTNPTPRAFF. The CDR3 DNA sequence: TGTGCCAGCACCAACCCAACACCCCGAGCTTTCTTT.

This clone was found a few times. CDR3 protein: CASSEDRALDTEAFF. The CDR3 coding sequence is TGTGCCAGCAGTGAGGACAGGGCCTTGGACACTGAAGCTTTCTTT. V is TRBV2 and J is TRBJ1-1; 8 bases agree with TRBD1. The CDR3 runs 15 residues. J gave up 3 bases and V 3 bases, and 6 bases lay outside the gene matches. Germline CDR1 and CDR2: SNHLY and FYNNEI.

V gene TRBV5-1 combines with J gene TRBJ1-4, with D perhaps matching TRBD1 (6 bases). The CDR3 consists of 15 residues. The germline V gene encodes CDR1 SGHRS and CDR2 YFSETQ. Trimming left V 1 base short and J 5 bases short, with 12 bases between. This chain's CDR3 is CASSLWGQDNEKLFF. CDR3 DNA sequence: TGCGCCAGCAGCTTGTGGGGGCAGGACAATGAAAAACTGTTTTTT.

As to this clone: The sample holds other DNA sequences that translate to the same CDR3. V and J are TRBV30 and TRBJ2-7; D call uncertain. In germline, CDR1 is GTSNPN, CDR2 SVGIG (reference sequence). This CDR3 contains 13 residues. Between the trimmed V and J ends, which lost 2 bases and 3 bases, there was a span of 11 bases. DNA for the CDR3: TGTGCCTGGAGTCCGGACCCTTACTACGAGCAGTACTTC. Translating gives CAWSPDPYYEQYF.

This chain connects TRBV7-9 to TRBJ1-2; D ambiguous. V shed 3 bases and J shed 0 bases, with 11 bases lying between them. The length of the CDR3 is 15 residues. CDR1 SEHNR and CDR2 FQNEAQ come from the germline V gene (reference sequence). In DNA, the CDR3 is TGTGCCAGCAGCTTGAAAGGGATCGCTAACTATGGCTACACCTTC. Amino acids: CASSLKGIANYGYTF.

The chain links TRBV30 to TRBJ1-5; maybe TRBD1 (5 bases). Germline values: CDR1 GTSNPN, CDR2 SVGIG (reference sequence). The length of the CDR3 is 15 residues. Trimming removed 5 bases at V and 7 bases at J, with 21 bases between. The CDR3: CAWQQRGFTGQPQHF. CDR3 in DNA: TGTGCCTGGCAACAGAGGGGATTTACCGGCCAGCCCCAGCATTTT.

The V and J genes are TRBV2 and TRBJ2-3, with D tentatively TRBD1 or TRBD2 (5 bases each). The germline CDR1 and CDR2 sequences are SNHLY and FYNNEI. There are 18 residues in the CDR3. Deletions cut 6 bases from V and 4 bases from J, with 26 bases between. This chain's CDR3 is CASRSTTRDELPPDTQYF. Here the CDR3 DNA reads TGTGCCAGCAGATCCACGACCCGGGACGAACTCCCCCCAGATACGCAGTATTTT.

CDR3 in amino acids: CASSPGGQGTDTQYF. CDR3 nucleotides: TGTGCCAGCAGTCCGGGGGGACAGGGCACAGATACGCAGTATTTT. This sequence joins TRBV11-2 and TRBJ2-3, with D possibly matching TRBD1 (8 bases). The CDR3 loop spans 15 amino acids. Looked up from germline, CDR1 is SGHAT and CDR2 is FQNNGV. Deletions cut 6 bases from V and 1 base from J, with 14 bases between.

The chain carries TRBV30 and TRBJ2-1; 9 nucleotides match TRBD2. With V trimmed by 2 bases and J by 5 bases, 7 bases remained unmatched. The CDR3 totals 15 residues. Looked up from germline, CDR1 is GTSNPN and CDR2 is SVGIG (reference sequence). In nucleotides, the CDR3 is TGTGCCTGGAGTTTGAAGCGGGGGGTCGACAATGAGCAGTTCTTC. Encoded protein: CAWSLKRGVDNEQFF.

In this sample, this clone turned up once. This chain uses TRBV7-2 with TRBJ2-7; the match to TRBD1 covers 8 bases. The trim removed 5 bases at V and 2 bases at J, leaving 20 bases unmatched. This CDR3 is built from 19 residues. Looked up from germline, CDR1 is SGHTA and CDR2 is FQGNSA. CDR3 region: CASSKGLRAGGLATYEQYF. The CDR3 nucleotides read TGTGCCAGCAGCAAGGGTCTTCGGGCAGGGGGCCTAGCTACCTACGAGCAGTACTTC. Looking up the rest from reference TRBV7-2 and TRBJ2-7 gives the full variable domain: GAGVSQSPSNKVTEKGKDVELRCDPISGHTALYWYRQSLGQGLEFLIYFQGNSAPDKSGLPSDRFSAERTGGSVSTLTIQRTQQEDSAVYLCASSKGLRAGGLATYEQYFGPGTRLTVT.

This rearrangement joins TRBV25-1 to TRBJ2-2, with no clear D. The CDR3 contains 15 residues. Trimming cost V 2 bases and J 7 bases, with 14 bases left between them. The V gene's germline CDR1 is MGHDK and CDR2 SYGVNS. CDR3 amino acids: CASSETELLGGELFF. In DNA form, the CDR3 reads TGTGCCAGCAGTGAAACGGAGTTATTAGGCGGGGAGCTGTTTTTT.

V gene TRBV6-1 combines with J gene TRBJ2-1; 7 bases are a match to TRBD1. This CDR3 region has 13 residues. Germline CDR1 MNHNS, CDR2 SASEGT. The V gene end was trimmed by 4 bases and the J gene end by 7 bases; junction bases not matched to a gene: 4. CDR3 in DNA: TGTGCCAGCAGTGTGACAGGGATGAATGAGCAGTTCTTC. It codes for CASSVTGMNEQFF.

V is TRBV29-1 and J is TRBJ2-7; 7 nucleotides line up with TRBD2. Germline trimming cut 7 bases from V and 2 bases from J; bases unmatched to any gene: 8. Germline V CDR1 and CDR2: SQVTM, ANQGSEA. The CDR3 covers 13 residues. The CDR3 loop is CSAKSGATYEQYF. The CDR3 DNA sequence: TGCAGCGCCAAGAGCGGGGCTACCTACGAGCAGTACTTC.

To note about this clone: This CDR3 is also generated by other DNA sequences in the sample. The CDR3 loop is CASSLGQTSTDTQYF. CDR3 nucleotides: TGTGCCAGCAGCTTAGGACAGACTAGCACAGATACGCAGTATTTT. The chain joins TRBV7-9 to TRBJ2-3; perhaps TRBD1 as D (5 bases). The CDR3 runs to 15 residues. The V gene's germline CDR1 is SEHNR and CDR2 FQNEAQ (reference sequence). V lost 1 base to trimming and J lost 0 bases, with 8 bases between them.

The chain uses TRBV6-5 and TRBJ1-1; no definite D call. V was pared by 5 bases and J by 1 base, with 5 bases between. CDR1 and CDR2 (germline): MNHEY, SVGAGI. This CDR3 has 12 residues. CDR3 bases: TGTGCCAGCAGTAGCACGAACACTGAAGCTTTCTTT. Protein sequence: CASSSTNTEAFF.

This rearrangement joins TRBV19 to TRBJ1-5, with TRBD1 matching 8 bases. Germline lookup yields CDR1 LNHDA and CDR2 SQIVND (reference sequence). This CDR3 has 15 residues. The J segment lost 4 bases and the V segment lost 4 bases, leaving 6 bases of the junction unmatched. In DNA, the CDR3 is TGTGCCAGTAGTAGCGGACAGGGTTGGAATCAGCCCCAGCATTTT. Translation gives CASSSGQGWNQPQHF.

The chain recombines TRBV4-1 with TRBJ2-5, with a possible D match to TRBD2 (5 bases). The V end was cut by 0 bases, the J end by 5 bases, with 13 bases between. This CDR3 is built from 15 residues. Looked up from germline, CDR1 is MGHRA and CDR2 is YSYEKL. DNA for the CDR3: TGCGCCAGCAGCCAAGATGTGGCCCCGGGGGAGACCCAGTACTTC. Protein sequence: CASSQDVAPGETQYF.

Of note for this clone: Other nucleotide sequences from this sample produce the same CDR3. V and J are TRBV7-2 and TRBJ1-2; 9 nucleotides agree with TRBD1. Germline V gives CDR1 SGHTA, CDR2 FQGNSA. Germline trimming cut 5 bases from V and 7 bases from J; bases unmatched to any gene: 14. This CDR3 comprises 16 residues. The CDR3 here is CASSPGGQGRVGGYTF. CDR3 DNA sequence: TGTGCCAGCAGCCCAGGGGGACAGGGCAGGGTAGGTGGCTACACCTTC.

This clone was seen a single time. An end of the junction differs from the germline gene, which may be a read error. The sample carries other DNA sequences with the same CDR3. The chain uses TRBV2 and TRBJ1-1; D is unresolved. CDR1 and CDR2 from the germline V gene are SNHLY and FYNNEI. This CDR3 is built from 12 residues. In nucleotides, the CDR3 is TGCGCCAGCAGTGCGGGGAACACTGAAGCTTTCTTT. This gives the protein CASSAGNTEAFF.

The V gene is TRBV19, the J gene TRBJ1-3, with D maybe TRBD1 (6 bases). Per the germline V gene, CDR1 is LNHDA and CDR2 is SQIVND (reference sequence). V was shortened by 4 bases and J by 4 bases, with 14 bases between the two germline ends. CDR3 length equals 15 residues. The chain's CDR3 is CASSTNRVDGNTIYF. The CDR3 DNA sequence: TGTGCCAGTAGTACCAACAGGGTGGACGGAAACACCATATATTTT.

The chain recombines TRBV9 with TRBJ2-1, with D perhaps matching TRBD2 (5 bases). Germline lookup yields CDR1 SGDLS and CDR2 YYNGEE. V gave up 0 bases and J gave up 5 bases, with 12 bases separating them. The CDR3 runs 15 residues. This CDR3 reads CASSVDLQRDNEQFF. The CDR3 bases are TGTGCCAGCAGCGTAGATCTGCAGAGGGACAATGAGCAGTTCTTC.